Reported below is one T cell receptor (beta chain). The memory fraction was CD4+CD45RO+CD25- cells. One entry per CDR3 protein, called by TCRdb with MiXCR from the 5' RACE reads. Of 35,000 to 50,000 distinct CDR3 sequences listed, roughly 31% are singletons. Germline loops: CDR1 SGHRS, CDR2 YFSETQ. This CDR3 region has 16 residues. The V gene end was trimmed by 2 bases and the J gene end by 4 bases; junction bases not matched to a gene: 10. The clonotype comes from a female donor with breast cancer. The rearrangement joins TRBV5-1 to TRBJ1-2; 8 bases map to TRBD1. The sequenced material came from tumor-infiltrating memory CD4+ T cells sorted from the breast tumor. The subset here: memory CD4+ T cells, CD4+CD45RO+CD25-. CDR3 amino acids: CASSLRTGSSSYGYTF. Written as DNA, the CDR3 is TGCGCCAGCAGCTTACGGACAGGGTCGTCCTCCTATGGCTACACCTTC. Complete variable domain (other parts from reference TRBV5-1 and TRBJ1-2): KAGVTQTPRYLIKTRGQQVTLSCSPISGHRSVSWYQQTPGQGLQFLFEYFSETQRNKGNFPGRFSGRQFSNSRSEMNVSTLELGDSALYLCASSLRTGSSSYGYTFGSGTRLTVV.